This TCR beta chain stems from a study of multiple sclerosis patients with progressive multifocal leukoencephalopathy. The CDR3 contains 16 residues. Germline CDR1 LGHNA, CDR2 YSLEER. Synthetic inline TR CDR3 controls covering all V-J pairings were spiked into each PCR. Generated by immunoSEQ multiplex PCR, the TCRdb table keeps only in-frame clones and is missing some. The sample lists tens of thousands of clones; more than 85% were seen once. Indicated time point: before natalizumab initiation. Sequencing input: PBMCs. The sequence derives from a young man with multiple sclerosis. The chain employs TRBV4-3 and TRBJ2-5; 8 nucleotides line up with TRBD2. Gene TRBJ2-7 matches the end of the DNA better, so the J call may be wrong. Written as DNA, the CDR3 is TGCGCCAGCAGCCAATCAACTAGCGGAAGCTCCTACGAGCAGTACTTC. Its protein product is CASSQSTSGSSYEQYF.